Below, one TCR beta chain is given with its context. The antigen is unknown. Germline V gives CDR1 LGHDT, CDR2 YNNKEL (reference sequence). Trimming removed 5 bases from V and 4 bases from J, with 12 bases in between. The CDR3 consists of 14 residues. PCR was performed a second time for roughly 7 to 11 cycles using a sample-barcoded 5' primer and a J-beta primer mix. TCRdb re-called the 5' RACE reads through MiXCR, storing one row per CDR3 protein. The table lists about 1.1 million distinct CDR3 sequences, more than 30% of them singletons. Staff drew ten milliliters of peripheral blood from each donor. The data originate from a study of blood T cells in healthy people across ages. General study points: Per-million-T-cell TCR beta diversity fell roughly linearly with age. Naive T cell percentage showed a strong correlation with TCR beta diversity. Researchers judged that diversity estimates from one million T cells fell short of true values.

This TCR derives from a man between 18 and 35 years old in good health. Input material: blood. The gene calls are TRBV3-1 and TRBJ1-5; unclear D gene. The CDR3: CASSLGHKNQPQHF. The CDR3 DNA reads TGTGCCAGCAGCTTGGGTCATAAAAATCAGCCCCAGCATTTT.